This T cell receptor beta chain was identified in a study of CXCR3-negative and CXCR3-positive naive CD8 T cells. Study findings and constraints: TRB CDR3 properties were used to infer TCR strength, and surface CD5 was comparable between naive subsets. CXCR3-positive naive cells carried more hydrophobic TRB CDR3s than CXCR3-negative ones.

Germline CDR1 is SGHNT and CDR2 is YYREEE (reference sequence). This CDR3 contains 12 residues. All TRB cDNA libraries came from 5' RACE performed with UMI labels. After re-calling the 5' RACE reads, TCRdb lists one entry per CDR3 protein, DNA absent. The sample holds over 70,000 distinct CDR3 sequences. Concerning this clonotype: The antigen is unknown.

Specimen: naive CXCR3+ CD8+ T cells from blood. Subset reported: CD45RO-CCR7+CD27+CD95- naive CD8+ T cells expressing CXCR3 (TNR3+). The chain links TRBV5-4 to TRBJ2-2. The sequence derives from a human donor in good health. Some clones in this sample may be carry-over from other donors' samples. CDR3 protein: CASSLISGELFF.